Sequencing of this T cell receptor (beta chain) was carried out in a study of T cells in Graves' hyperthyroidism and ophthalmopathy. This clonotype appeared a single time. The CDR3 regions of TCR beta were amplified from RNA transcripts. TCR CDR3 regions were first amplified by RT-PCR with HTBI primers. TCRdb re-analysed the multiplex PCR reads in MiXCR, keeping a single row per CDR3 protein. Among roughly 100,000 distinct CDR3 sequences listed, over 50% were seen once. A patient was excluded if there was uncontrolled infection, other autoimmune disease, pregnancy or lactation. The germline V gene encodes CDR1 LNHNV and CDR2 YYDKDF (reference sequence). The J segment lost 2 bases and the V segment lost 3 bases, leaving 5 bases of the junction unmatched. The CDR3 extends over 17 amino acids.

The rearrangement joins TRBV15 to TRBJ1-4; 11 nucleotides agree with TRBD1. Source material: blood. This TCR was recovered from a woman in her forties with Graves' hyperthyroidism. CDR3: CATSSPWTGGTNEKLFF. CDR3 sequence (DNA): TGTGCCACCAGCAGCCCCTGGACAGGGGGCACTAATGAAAAACTGTTTTTT. Full variable domain (remainder filled in from reference TRBV15 and TRBJ1-4): DAMVIQNPRYQVTQFGKPVTLSCSQTLNHNVMYWYQQKSSQAPKLLFHYYDKDFNNEADTPDNFQSRRPNTSFCFLDIRSPGLGDTAMYLCATSSPWTGGTNEKLFFGSGTQLSVL.